Listed here are 11 T cell receptor beta chains from one sample, sequenced in a study of T cell repertoires in cytomegalovirus infection. Each CDR3 protein is one row after TCRdb ran MiXCR on the reads. Here the sample spans nearly 650,000 distinct CDR3 sequences, roughly a quarter being singletons. Sequencing was carried out using CD8+ T cells from PBMCs. The receptors shown here come from a human donor in good health (CMV status not recorded). Some clones in this sample may be carry-over from other donors' samples.

This clonotype was counted at least ten times. The gene calls are TRBV7-8 and TRBJ1-2; D gene unclear. The CDR3 extends over 14 amino acids. V lost 1 base to trimming and J lost 1 base, with 7 bases between them. Germline V lookup: CDR1 SGHVS, CDR2 FQNEAQ. CDR3 sequence: CASSLEYFNYGYTF. CDR3 DNA: TGTGCCAGCAGCTTAGAGTATTTTAACTATGGCTACACCTTC.

This clonotype came up many times. The chain links TRBV6-5 to TRBJ2-2; 9 bases align to TRBD1. This CDR3 spans 17 amino acids. Trimming cost V 4 bases and J 5 bases; bases outside gene matches: 11. Germline CDR1 MNHEY, CDR2 SVGAGI. CDR3 coding DNA: TGTGCCAGCAGTTTAAATACAGGGGGCCCGCGGACCGGGGAGCTGTTTTTT. It specifies CASSLNTGGPRTGELFF.

The rearrangement uses TRBV25-1 and TRBJ2-5; possibly TRBD1 for D (6 bases). CDR1 MGHDK and CDR2 SYGVNS come from the germline V gene. Trimming removed 4 bases at V and 4 bases at J, with 16 bases between. The CDR3 extends over 15 amino acids. Here the CDR3 DNA reads TGTGCCAGCAGTGGACAGACAGGACGGGGAGAGACCCAGTACTTC. Encoded protein: CASSGQTGRGETQYF.

This chain uses TRBV5-1 with TRBJ2-2; D is unclear. Germline V gene sequence: CDR1 SGHRS, CDR2 YFSETQ. Trimming left V 0 bases short and J 7 bases short, with 7 bases between. The CDR3 consists of 13 residues. The CDR3 protein is CASSLEDGGELFF. CDR3 nucleotides: TGCGCCAGCAGCTTGGAGGATGGCGGGGAGCTGTTTTTT.

This clonotype showed up just a few times. The chain recombines TRBV5-5 with TRBJ2-1; TRBD1 aligns across 7 bases. V dropped 4 bases and J dropped 6; count of bases not matched to a gene: 4. The CDR3 runs to 13 residues. Germline V lookup: CDR1 SGHKS, CDR2 YYEKEE (reference sequence). The CDR3 protein is CASSPGQTNEQFF. The CDR3 nucleotides are TGTGCCAGCAGCCCGGGACAGACCAATGAGCAGTTCTTC.

In this sample, this clonotype turned up many times. The DNA for the CDR3 is TGTGCCAGCAGCCCAAGGGCAGGGAGATTGGTCTATGGCTACACCTTC. Its translation is CASSPRAGRLVYGYTF. This rearrangement joins TRBV28 to TRBJ1-2, with TRBD1 as a possible D gene (5 bases). This CDR3 is built from 16 residues. Trimming removed 6 bases at V and 4 bases at J, with 21 bases between. Per the germline V gene, CDR1 is MDHEN and CDR2 is SYDVKM.

Of note for this clonotype: A much larger clone sits a single nucleotide away, making a read error possible. The chain couples TRBV12-5 to TRBJ2-1; D assignment may be TRBD1 or TRBD2 (5 bases each). The germline V gene has CDR1 LGHNT and CDR2 FRNRAP. The CDR3 extends over 16 amino acids. The CDR3 coding sequence is TGTGCTAGTGTCCCGGGGAGACAGCCGAACTACAATGACCAGTTCTTC. Its protein is CASVPGRQPNYNDQFF.

This clonotype was counted between two and nine times. V usage is TRBV28 and J usage is TRBJ2-7; D gene unclear. CDR1 and CDR2 (germline): MDHEN, SYDVKM. The CDR3 consists of 12 residues. With 4 bases removed from V and 7 bases from J, the gap between germline ends came to 11 bases. The CDR3 nucleotides are TGTGCCAGCAGTTCACGCTCTGCGGAGCAGTACTTC. Translating gives CASSSRSAEQYF.

There are a few counts of this clonotype. The chain links TRBV28 to TRBJ2-7; a weak D match, TRBD1 (5 bases). Germline assignment: CDR1 MDHEN and CDR2 SYDVKM. There are 13 residues in the CDR3. The V end was cut by 5 bases, the J end by 2 bases, with 10 bases between. DNA of the CDR3: TGTGCCAGCAGTCGGACATACACCTACGAGCAGTACGTC. Protein product: CASSRTYTYEQYV.

This clonotype came up many times. The V and J genes are TRBV19 and TRBJ2-4; 14 bases line up with TRBD2. This CDR3 spans 19 amino acids. The trim removed 3 bases at V and 1 base at J, leaving 8 bases unmatched. Germline CDR1 is LNHDA and CDR2 is SQIVND (reference sequence). The CDR3 sequence is CASSIRTSGGTPAKNIQYF. CDR3 nucleotide sequence: TGTGCCAGTAGTATCCGGACTAGCGGGGGGACCCCGGCCAAAAACATTCAGTACTTC.

The chain combines TRBV6-1 with TRBJ1-6; D unresolved. Germline values: CDR1 MNHNS, CDR2 SASEGT. The length of the CDR3 is 15 residues. The V and J ends lost 5 bases and 7 bases respectively, with 15 bases between them. In DNA, the CDR3 is TGTGCCAGCAGTTACCCAGACGTCCTGAATTCACCCCTCCACTTT. Translating it yields CASSYPDVLNSPLHF.